The 19 T cell receptor beta chains presented below share a single source sample, sequenced in a study of CD8 T cells in ankylosing spondylitis. General study findings and limits: Seemingly distinctive of ankylosing spondylitis blood was a TCR beta motif formed by eight highly homologous variants.

No antigen has been identified for these receptors. From the 5' RACE reads, TCRdb called clonotypes with MiXCR, one entry per CDR3 protein. The data contain about 390,000 distinct CDR3 sequences, about 22% of them seen just once; the ten biggest clones take up 15% to 20%. Sequenced input: blood, either unsorted or a sorted T cell fraction (not recorded which). All receptors derive from a male donor with ankylosing spondylitis.

This clonotype was seen a few times. The V call is TRBV28, the J call TRBJ2-5; tentative D call: TRBD1 (6 bases). CDR3 length: 15 residues. From germline, CDR1 is MDHEN and CDR2 SYDVKM. V lost 1 base and J lost 5, with 14 bases in between. The CDR3: CASSLSGRGRETQYF. CDR3 DNA: TGTGCCAGCAGTTTATCTGGCAGGGGCCGTGAGACCCAGTACTTC.

This chain connects TRBV4-2 to TRBJ1-4; D gene uncertain. This CDR3 has 17 residues. Trimming took 4 bases from V and 0 from J, leaving 15 bases between them. Germline CDR1 reads LGHNA; CDR2 reads YNFKEQ. In DNA, the CDR3 is TGTGCCAGCAGCCCGAGGGTGGGCACTGCAACTAATGAAAAACTGTTTTTT. Protein sequence: CASSPRVGTATNEKLFF.

The chain employs TRBV6-1 and TRBJ2-2, with 9 bases identical to TRBD2. Trimming removed 6 bases from V and 5 bases from J; junction bases left unmatched: 1. This CDR3 is 13 amino acids long. The germline CDR1 and CDR2 sequences are MNHNS and SASEGT. CDR3 loop: CASRLAGTGELFF. The CDR3 nucleotides read TGTGCCAGCAGACTAGCGGGTACCGGGGAGCTGTTTTTT.

The sample holds a few counts of this clonotype. The V call is TRBV29-1, the J call TRBJ1-4, with 9 bases that match TRBD1. Germline CDR1 SQVTM, CDR2 ANQGSEA. J lost 11 bases, V lost 7 bases, and 8 bases had no gene match. This CDR3 region has 12 residues. CDR3: CSGGQGTRKLFF. The CDR3 nucleotides read TGCAGCGGAGGACAGGGGACCAGGAAACTGTTTTTT.

The chain recombines TRBV7-2 with TRBJ2-7, with 7 bases fitting TRBD1. This CDR3 contains 13 residues. Per germline, CDR1 SGHTA and CDR2 FQGNSA. V lost 4 bases, J lost 4 bases, and 4 bases stayed unmatched. CDR3 coding DNA: TGTGCCAGCAGCTCGACAGGGAAGTACGAGCAGTACTTC. Translated, it gives CASSSTGKYEQYF. The whole variable domain, remainder taken from reference TRBV7-2 and TRBJ2-7, is GAGVSQSPSNKVTEKGKDVELRCDPISGHTALYWYRQSLGQGLEFLIYFQGNSAPDKSGLPSDRFSAERTGGSVSTLTIQRTQQEDSAVYLCASSSTGKYEQYFGPGTRLTVT.

This chain joins TRBV19 and TRBJ1-6; the match to TRBD1 covers 8 bases. This CDR3 spans 13 amino acids. Germline lookup yields CDR1 LNHDA and CDR2 SQIVND (reference sequence). J was trimmed by 8 bases and V by 8 bases; bases with no gene match: 5. In DNA, the CDR3 is TGTGCCAGTGCGGACAGGGTCGATTCACCCCTCCACTTT. Translated, it gives CASADRVDSPLHF.

This clonotype came up a few times. V is TRBV5-1 and J is TRBJ2-3; D is unresolved. Germline CDR1 reads SGHRS; CDR2 reads YFSETQ. Trimming shortened V by 4 bases and J by 2 bases, and 17 bases separated the two germline ends. The CDR3 is 16 residues long. In nucleotides, the CDR3 is TGCGCCAGCAGCCCGGGCACCGACCAACTCACAGATACGCAGTATTTT. This encodes CASSPGTDQLTDTQYF.

This clonotype was counted many times. DNA of the CDR3: TGTGCCAGCAGCTTAGGGACAGGGATTTTCTACGAGCAGTACTTC. Translating gives CASSLGTGIFYEQYF. This chain uses TRBV7-2 with TRBJ2-7; 8 bases align to TRBD1. Trimming removed 1 base from V and 3 bases from J; junction bases left unmatched: 5. Germline CDR1 reads SGHTA; CDR2 reads FQGNSA. The CDR3 loop spans 15 amino acids.

The chain joins TRBV20-1 to TRBJ1-1, with D maybe TRBD1 (6 bases). The CDR3 loop spans 11 amino acids. Germline V gene data show CDR1 as DFQATT and CDR2 as SNEGSKA (reference sequence). V was cut by 6 bases and J by 4 bases, with 9 bases left in between. The CDR3 DNA reads TGCAGTGCGAACAGGGTCACTGAAGCTTTCTTT. Translated: CSANRVTEAFF.

This clonotype was detected only a few times. This rearrangement joins TRBV5-1 to TRBJ2-1; D ambiguous. Germline-derived CDR1 and CDR2 are SGHRS and YFSETQ. With 5 bases removed from V and 4 bases from J, the gap between germline ends came to 16 bases. The CDR3 loop spans 15 amino acids. CDR3 nucleotide sequence: TGCGCCAGCAGTCGGAATACGGGTCTATACAATGAGCAGTTCTTC. Encoded protein: CASSRNTGLYNEQFF.

This rearrangement joins TRBV9 to TRBJ2-2; the match to TRBD2 covers 7 bases. The CDR3 consists of 13 residues. The trim removed 6 bases at V and 7 bases at J, leaving 6 bases unmatched. The germline CDR1 and CDR2 sequences are SGDLS and YYNGEE. CDR3 in DNA: TGTGCCAGCACCACCAGGGAGGGCGGGGAGCTGTTTTTT. Translated, it gives CASTTREGGELFF.

This clonotype has just a few counts. The V and J genes are TRBV6-5 and TRBJ2-3, with 7 positions matching TRBD2. CDR1 is MNHEY and CDR2 is SVGAGI in the germline V gene. V shed 2 bases, J shed 4 bases, and the junction held 9 bases outside the gene matches. The CDR3 is made up of 16 amino acids. The CDR3 protein is CASSYGGSYLPDTQYF. In nucleotides, the CDR3 is TGTGCCAGCAGTTACGGCGGGAGCTACCTCCCAGATACGCAGTATTTT.

This clonotype has a handful of counts. This chain links TRBV12-3 or TRBV12-4 with TRBJ2-5; a weak D match, TRBD2 (6 bases). The CDR3 length is 13 residues. Between the trimmed V and J ends, which lost 6 bases and 2 bases, there was a span of 10 bases. The CDR3 sequence: CASRRGRQETQYF. For the CDR3, the DNA is TGTGCCAGCAGGCGGGGACGGCAAGAGACCCAGTACTTC.

Only a few counts were recorded for this clonotype. The rearrangement links TRBV12-3 or TRBV12-4 to TRBJ2-7; no reliable D call. Trimming removed 3 bases from V and 5 bases from J, with 8 bases in between. The CDR3 consists of 12 residues. CDR3 nucleotide sequence: TGTGCCAGCAGTTTCGGGCGGAACGAGCAGTACTTC. Translation: CASSFGRNEQYF.

Only a few counts were recorded for this clonotype. V usage is TRBV4-1 and J usage is TRBJ2-7, with 10 bases that match TRBD1. Unmatched junction bases numbered 8, after V lost 0 bases and J lost 6 bases. The germline CDR1 and CDR2 sequences are MGHRA and YSYEKL. The CDR3 sequence is 16 residues long. CDR3 in amino acids: CASSQDPTGGFGEQYF. In DNA form, the CDR3 reads TGCGCCAGCAGCCAAGACCCGACAGGGGGCTTCGGCGAGCAGTACTTC.

CDR3 in DNA: TGTGCCAGCAGTGAAGCGGTAAATCCTGGAAACACCATATATTTT. Amino acids: CASSEAVNPGNTIYF. The V gene is TRBV6-1, the J gene TRBJ1-3; D is uncertain. Germline CDR1 is MNHNS and CDR2 is SASEGT. There are 15 residues in the CDR3. V was pared by 0 bases and J by 2 bases, with 8 bases between.

This clonotype has more than one count but fewer than ten. This chain uses TRBV21-1 with TRBJ2-2; the table names TRBD1, a call not compared with the DNA. TRBV21-1 is tagged as a pseudogene. The CDR3 runs 19 residues. The CDR3 DNA reads TGTGCCAGCAGCACCGTAACAGGTTATGGTACCTCGAACACCGGGGAGCTGTTTTTT. Its translation: CASSTVTGYGTSNTGELFF.

This clonotype was seen more than once but under ten times. V and J are TRBV20-1 and TRBJ2-3; the D gene is possibly TRBD1 (5 bases). This CDR3 is 14 amino acids long. CDR1 and CDR2 from the germline V gene are DFQATT and SNEGSKA (reference sequence). The CDR3 sequence is CSSSSKGRTDTQYF. The DNA for the CDR3 is TGCAGCTCGTCAAGTAAGGGGCGCACAGATACGCAGTATTTT.

This clonotype was seen a handful of times. The V call is TRBV28, the J call TRBJ2-7; the D gene is possibly TRBD1 (6 bases). Per germline, CDR1 MDHEN and CDR2 SYDVKM. Trimming took 6 bases from V and 6 from J, leaving 15 bases between them. This CDR3 is built from 13 residues. The CDR3 here is CASRRRQATEQYF. The CDR3 DNA reads TGTGCCAGCAGACGTCGACAGGCGACCGAGCAGTACTTC.